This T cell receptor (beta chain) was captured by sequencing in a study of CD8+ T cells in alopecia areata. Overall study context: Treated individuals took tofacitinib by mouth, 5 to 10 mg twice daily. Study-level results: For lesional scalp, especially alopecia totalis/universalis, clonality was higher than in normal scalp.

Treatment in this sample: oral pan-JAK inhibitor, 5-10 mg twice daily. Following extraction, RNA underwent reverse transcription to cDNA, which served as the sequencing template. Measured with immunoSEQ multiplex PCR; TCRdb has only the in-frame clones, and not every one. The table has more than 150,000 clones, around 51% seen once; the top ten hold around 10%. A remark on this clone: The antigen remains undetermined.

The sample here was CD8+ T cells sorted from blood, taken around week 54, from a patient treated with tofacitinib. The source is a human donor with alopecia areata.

CDR3 DNA sequence: TGTGCCAGCAGTTTCGGAGCGGGGGGGTTCAGAGGAGAGCAGTACTTC. Its translation is CASSFGAGGFRGEQYF. V and J are TRBV27 and TRBJ2-7, with 10 bases lining up with TRBD2. The junction had 12 bases not matched to a gene; V was cut back by 3 bases and J by 7 bases. This CDR3 has 16 residues. Germline CDR1 and CDR2: MNHEY and SMNVEV (reference sequence).